Each of the 16 T cell receptor beta chains below was sequenced from the same sample in a study of blood T cell repertoires in COVID-19. TCRdb's table, derived via immunoSEQ multiplex PCR, lists solely in-frame clones and lacks some. The repertoire has around 73,000 clones, roughly 84% of them found once; the top ten carry 25% to 30%. Input material: peripheral blood. The origin of the receptors is a human donor in a cohort sampled during active COVID-19.

This clone was seen only a few times. J is TRBJ1-2 and V is TRBV6-2 or TRBV6-3; D remains ambiguous. The CDR3 spans 17 residues. CDR1 and CDR2 from the germline V gene are MNHEY and SVGEGT. Trimming took off 5 bases at V and 5 bases at J, with 24 bases between the two ends. The CDR3 spells CASSLPWFRPSFYGYTF. CDR3 nucleotide sequence: TGTGCCAGCAGTCTACCTTGGTTCCGCCCTTCTTTTTATGGCTACACCTTC.

A word on this clone: The junction does not match germline at one end; this may be a read error. The V call is TRBV7-9, the J call TRBJ1-1; D remains ambiguous. Germline CDR1 reads SEHNR; CDR2 reads FQNEAQ (reference sequence). CDR3 length equals 11 residues. CDR3 DNA: TGTGCCAGCAGCCTAGCCGTGGAAGCTTTCTTT. Amino acids: CASSLAVEAFF. The full variable domain, with the rest looked up from reference TRBV7-9 and TRBJ1-1, is DTGVSQNPRHKITKRGQNVTFRCDPISEHNRLYWYRQTLGQGPEFLTYFQNEAQLEKSRLLSDRFSAERPKGSFSTLEIQRTEQGDSAMYLCASSLAVEAFFGQGTRLTVV.

The chain carries TRBV5-6 and TRBJ1-1, with D unclear. The CDR3 covers 14 residues. The ends were cut back, 1 base at V and 0 bases at J, with 7 bases in the middle. Germline V gene data show CDR1 as SGHDT and CDR2 as YYEEEE. CDR3 bases: TGTGCCAGCAGCTTGAGACAAGTGAACACTGAAGCTTTCTTT. Translated, it gives CASSLRQVNTEAFF.

The rearrangement uses TRBV25-1 and TRBJ2-7; D remains ambiguous. V dropped 4 bases and J dropped 0 bases, with 13 bases sitting between them. The CDR3 covers 15 residues. Germline V gene sequence: CDR1 MGHDK, CDR2 SYGVNS. The CDR3 sequence: CASSGPHEASYEQYF. Written as DNA, the CDR3 is TGTGCCAGCAGTGGGCCTCATGAGGCCTCCTACGAGCAGTACTTC.

The chain employs TRBV14 and TRBJ2-3; the D is unclear. This CDR3 has 17 amino acids. CDR1 and CDR2 from the germline V gene are SGHDN and FVKESK. Trimming removed 4 bases at V and 2 bases at J, with 19 bases between. The CDR3 region has the DNA TGTGCCAGCAGCCCGCTAGGTCTACCCCTCCTCACAGATACGCAGTATTTT. Translated: CASSPLGLPLLTDTQYF.

The chain couples TRBV28 to TRBJ2-6, with D perhaps TRBD1 (5 bases). This CDR3 comprises 14 residues. CDR1 is MDHEN and CDR2 is SYDVKM in the germline V gene. The ends were cut back, 8 bases at V and 1 base at J, with 9 bases in the middle. This CDR3 reads CASGAGSGANVLTF. The CDR3 DNA follows: TGTGCCAGCGGAGCAGGGTCTGGGGCCAACGTCCTGACTTTC.

V usage is TRBV7-6 and J usage is TRBJ2-7; D may be TRBD2 (6 bases). V lost 4 bases and J lost 5, with 12 bases in between. CDR1 is SGHVS and CDR2 is FNYEAQ in the germline V gene. The CDR3 runs 13 residues. The CDR3 region has the DNA TGTGCCAGCAGCTACTCCGGAGGGGACGAGCAGTACTTC. The encoded protein is CASSYSGGDEQYF.

The chain employs TRBV19 and TRBJ1-1, with 9 bases that match TRBD1. Germline V gene sequence: CDR1 LNHDA, CDR2 SQIVND (reference sequence). The CDR3 totals 14 residues. Germline trimming cut 6 bases from V and 5 bases from J; bases unmatched to any gene: 7. In DNA form, the CDR3 reads TGTGCCAGTAGAAGGGACAGGGTGAGAACTGAAGCTTTCTTT. Amino acids: CASRRDRVRTEAFF.

The chain employs TRBV7-2 and TRBJ2-2; tentative D call: TRBD2 (6 bases). The germline V gene has CDR1 SGHTA and CDR2 FQGNSA. Trimming stripped 2 bases from V and 3 bases from J, with 13 bases between. CDR3 length: 16 residues. The DNA for the CDR3 is TGTGCCAGCAGCTTACCCGGGGGACTCTACACCGGGGAGCTGTTTTTT. Its translation is CASSLPGGLYTGELFF.

The CDR3 region is CASSVDQGRYEQYF. CDR3 DNA: TGTGCCAGCAGCGTAGATCAGGGGCGGTACGAGCAGTACTTC. This rearrangement joins TRBV9 to TRBJ2-7, with a possible D match to TRBD1 (6 bases). The germline gives CDR1 SGDLS, CDR2 YYNGEE. The V end was cut by 0 bases, the J end by 4 bases, with 11 bases between. The CDR3 has 14 amino acids.

The chain couples TRBV29-1 to TRBJ2-6; 8 positions match TRBD2. V gave up 7 bases and J gave up 0 bases; unmatched junction bases: 2. Germline V gives CDR1 SQVTM, CDR2 ANQGSEA. The CDR3 extends over 14 amino acids. CDR3 loop: CSASGSSGANVLTF. As DNA, the CDR3 is TGCAGCGCCAGCGGGAGCTCTGGGGCCAACGTCCTGACTTTC. Full variable domain (rest looked up from reference TRBV29-1 and TRBJ2-6): SAVISQKPSRDICQRGTSLTIQCQVDSQVTMMFWYRQQPGQSLTLIATANQGSEATYESGFVIDKFPISRPNLTFSTLTVSNMSPEDSSIYLCSASGSSGANVLTFGAGSRLTVL.

The chain is built from TRBV4-1 and TRBJ1-2; 9 bases map to TRBD1. Germline lookup yields CDR1 MGHRA and CDR2 YSYEKL. The CDR3 is 16 amino acids. V gave up 2 bases and J gave up 7 bases; unmatched junction bases: 11. The CDR3 DNA reads TGCGCCAGCAGCCAACAAGGCACACAGGGGGCATTTGGCTACACCTTC. This translates into CASSQQGTQGAFGYTF.

V and J are TRBV7-3 and TRBJ2-5; D possibly corresponds to TRBD2 (6 bases). Germline assignment: CDR1 SGHTA and CDR2 FQGTGA. CDR3 length: 13 residues. The V end lost 5 bases, the J end lost 5 bases, and 12 bases lay between the germline ends. The CDR3 coding sequence is TGTGCCAGCAGCCCCGCGGGATTGGAGACCCAGTACTTC. Translation: CASSPAGLETQYF.

In its sample, this clone was seen once. The chain carries TRBV5-8 and TRBJ2-3; no clear D gene. Germline V gene data show CDR1 as SGHTS and CDR2 as YDEGEE. Trimming cost V 0 bases and J 2 bases, with 10 bases left between them. This CDR3 comprises 15 residues. The CDR3 bases are TGTGCCAGCAGCTTGGGAACCCAGAACACAGATACGCAGTATTTT. Its translation: CASSLGTQNTDTQYF.

CDR3 in DNA: TGTGCCAGCAGTTTCCGCCGGGAGAACACTGAAGCTTTCTTT. Protein product: CASSFRRENTEAFF. The V call is TRBV6-2 or TRBV6-3, the J call TRBJ1-1; the D is unclear. The CDR3 is 14 residues long. From germline, CDR1 is MNHEY and CDR2 SVGEGT. The germline V and J ends were trimmed by 4 bases and 1 base, with 10 bases remaining between them.

The rearrangement uses TRBV7-8 and TRBJ1-2; 7 nucleotides line up with TRBD1. With 7 bases clipped from V and 0 bases from J, the junction kept 2 bases outside the gene matches. The CDR3 consists of 13 residues. The germline V gene encodes CDR1 SGHVS and CDR2 FQNEAQ. CDR3 amino acids: CASKRGPNYGYTF. In nucleotides, the CDR3 is TGTGCCAGCAAGAGGGGGCCTAACTATGGCTACACCTTC.